This is a list of T cell receptor beta chains from one sample in a study of shared clonotypes between healthy human individuals. Clones were sequenced by immunoSEQ multiplex PCR, and TCRdb holds only the in-frame ones, with some missing. The sample includes around 600,000 clones, about 98% of them seen just once. Sequencing was carried out using naive CD8+ T cells sorted from blood. These receptors originate from a man younger than 40 in good health. Each CDR3 is given with its conserved first and last residue. The D gene is left open where the match is weak. Part of the rows lack a size; the others show once, few, many or a class for expanded clones.

abundance	d_gene	v_gene	j_gene	CDR3aa	CDR3nt
NA	NA	TRBV7-8	TRBJ2-3	CASANGLPRTDTQYF	TGTGCCAGCGCGAACGGCCTCCCCCGGACAGATACGCAGTATTTT
NA	NA	TRBV27	TRBJ2-4	CASSLYPKNIQYF	TGTGCCAGCAGTTTATACCCCAAAAACATTCAGTACTTC
NA	NA	TRBV7-9	TRBJ2-1	CASSLSVGNEQFF	TGTGCCAGCAGCTTATCGGTAGGCAATGAGCAGTTCTTC
NA	NA	TRBV2	TRBJ1-2	CASIVGSYGYTF	TGTGCCAGCATCGTAGGGTCCTATGGCTACACCTTC
NA	NA	TRBV9	TRBJ2-4	CASGGNIQYF	TGTGCCAGCGGGGGAAACATTCAGTACTTC
NA	TRBD1	TRBV27	TRBJ2-1	CASSFTTGGEQFF	TGTGCCAGCAGTTTCACCACAGGGGGGGAGCAGTTCTTC
NA	NA	TRBV7-2	TRBJ2-1	CASSFGGSNNEQFF	TGTGCCAGCAGCTTCGGTGGGTCAAACAATGAGCAGTTCTTC
NA	NA	TRBV6-5	TRBJ2-3	CASWEPFDTQYF	TGTGCCAGCTGGGAGCCCTTCGATACGCAGTATTTT
NA	TRBD1	TRBV5-4	TRBJ1-2	CASSLAPGGDATYGYTF	TGTGCCAGCAGCTTGGCGCCAGGGGGTGACGCAACCTATGGCTACACCTTC
NA	NA	TRBV29-1	TRBJ2-1	CSVDSGDNEQFF	TGCAGCGTTGATTCGGGGGACAATGAGCAGTTCTTC
once	TRBD1	TRBV7-2	TRBJ1-3	CASSSGTEGNTIYF	TGTGCCAGCAGCTCCGGGACAGAGGGAAACACCATATATTTT
NA	NA	TRBV5-1	TRBJ2-7	CASSLLGREKGQYF	TGCGCCAGCAGCTTGCTTGGCAGGGAAAAAGGGCAGTACTTC
NA	NA	TRBV2	TRBJ1-1	CASRGAEAFF	TGTGCCAGCAGGGGGGCTGAAGCTTTCTTT
NA	NA	TRBV7-9	TRBJ2-1	CASSRQHNEQFF	TGTGCCAGCAGCCGACAGCACAATGAGCAGTTCTTC
NA	NA	TRBV2	TRBJ2-1	CASSFGPSASNEQFF	TGTGCCAGCAGTTTTGGCCCTAGCGCCAGCAATGAGCAGTTCTTC
NA	TRBD1	TRBV7-6	TRBJ2-1	CASSLPTGPPNEQFF	TGTGCCAGCAGCTTACCGACAGGGCCTCCTAATGAGCAGTTCTTC
NA	TRBD2	TRBV5-8	TRBJ2-1	CASSSGLAGNGEQFF	TGTGCCAGCAGCTCGGGACTAGCGGGTAATGGTGAGCAGTTCTTC
NA	NA	TRBV27	TRBJ1-5	CASSPGRANQPQHF	TGTGCCAGCAGTCCTGGACGGGCGAATCAGCCCCAGCATTTT
NA	NA	TRBV7-9	TRBJ2-2	CASSLVGARAGELFF	TGTGCCAGCAGCTTAGTCGGCGCCCGGGCCGGGGAGCTGTTTTTT
NA	NA	TRBV11-2	TRBJ2-7	CASSSASSYEQYF	TGTGCCAGCAGCTCCGCTTCCTCCTACGAGCAGTACTTC
NA	TRBD1	TRBV15	TRBJ2-1	CATSRGQGNNEQFF	TGTGCCACCAGCAGAGGACAGGGGAACAATGAGCAGTTCTTC
NA	TRBD1	TRBV7-2	TRBJ2-7	CASSQQGVPYEQYF	TGTGCCAGCAGTCAACAGGGGGTGCCCTACGAGCAGTACTTC
NA	NA	TRBV4-1	TRBJ2-4	CASSQAGLILAKNIQYF	TGCGCCAGCAGCCAAGCCGGGCTGATCTTAGCCAAAAACATTCAGTACTTC
NA	TRBD2	TRBV10-3	TRBJ2-7	CAISESGAGWDF	TGTGCCATCAGTGAGTCGGGAGCGGGATGGGACTTC
NA	NA	TRBV9	TRBJ2-1	CASSAKSWGSYNEQFF	TGTGCCAGCAGCGCCAAATCCTGGGGATCCTACAATGAGCAGTTCTTC
NA	NA	TRBV27	TRBJ2-1	CASSLAPSPFRDDEQFF	TGTGCCAGCAGCCTTGCCCCCTCCCCGTTCCGAGACGATGAGCAGTTCTTC
NA	TRBD2	TRBV7-2	TRBJ2-1	CANEGEGPYNEQFF	TGTGCCAACGAAGGGGAGGGGCCCTACAATGAGCAGTTCTTC
NA	NA	TRBV10-2	TRBJ1-1	CASSELNTEAFF	TGCGCCAGCAGTGAACTGAACACTGAAGCTTTCTTT
NA	NA	TRBV4-1	TRBJ2-7	CASSQVGVYEQYF	TGCGCCAGCAGCCAAGTAGGAGTTTACGAGCAGTACTTC
NA	NA	TRBV7-3	TRBJ2-2	CASSSQGRELFF	TGTGCCAGCAGCTCCCAGGGCCGGGAGCTGTTTTTT
NA	NA	TRBV19	TRBJ1-5	CASSIMGGSNQPQHF	TGTGCCAGTAGTATTATGGGCGGGAGCAATCAGCCCCAGCATTTT
NA	NA	TRBV6-5	TRBJ1-4	CASSVGSPILEKLFF	TGTGCCAGCAGCGTCGGTAGCCCTATTCTTGAAAAACTGTTTTTT
NA	NA	TRBV27	TRBJ2-7	CASSTDSYEQYF	TGTGCCAGCAGTACCGACAGCTACGAGCAGTACTTC
NA	NA	TRBV10-3	TRBJ2-7	CAISEDYEQYF	TGTGCCATCAGTGAGGATTACGAGCAGTACTTC
NA	TRBD2	TRBV5-1	TRBJ2-2	CASSPLAEKNTGELFF	TGCGCCAGCTCCCCCCTAGCGGAAAAGAACACCGGGGAGCTGTTTTTT
once	TRBD2	TRBV4-1	TRBJ2-3	CASSQESGRLHTDTQYF	TGCGCCAGCAGCCAAGAAAGCGGGAGGCTCCACACAGATACGCAGTATTTT
NA	TRBD1	TRBV29-1	TRBJ1-1	CSVDPPGGVTEAFF	TGCAGCGTTGACCCCCCAGGGGGCGTGACTGAAGCTTTCTTT
NA	NA	TRBV11-2	TRBJ2-7	CASTEAYEQYF	TGTGCCAGCACCGAAGCCTACGAGCAGTACTTC
NA	TRBD2	TRBV5-8	TRBJ2-7	CASSIAGDTYEQYF	TGTGCCAGCAGTATAGCGGGGGACACCTACGAGCAGTACTTC
NA	TRBD1	TRBV10-3	TRBJ2-7	CAISDPGTDRYEQYF	TGTGCCATCAGTGACCCCGGGACAGACCGGTACGAGCAGTACTTC
NA	TRBD2	TRBV9	TRBJ2-1	CASSVGSSGSDEQFF	TGTGCCAGCAGCGTAGGATCTAGCGGGAGCGATGAGCAGTTCTTC
few	NA	TRBV5-5	TRBJ1-5	CASSLDSYSNQPQHF	TGTGCCAGCAGCTTGGACAGTTATAGCAATCAGCCCCAGCATTTT
NA	NA	TRBV9	TRBJ2-1	CASSGLSRGLIDQQFF	TGTGCCAGCAGCGGGTTAAGCCGCGGACTTATTGACCAGCAGTTCTTC
NA	NA	TRBV6-6	TRBJ2-7	CATLETYEQYF	TGTGCCACCCTAGAAACCTACGAGCAGTACTTC
NA	TRBD1	TRBV15	TRBJ2-7	CATSEVTGGLWEQYF	TGTGCCACCAGCGAAGTGACAGGGGGCTTGTGGGAGCAGTACTTC
NA	TRBD2	TRBV7-3	TRBJ2-1	CASSLLAGFYNEQFF	TGTGCCAGCAGCTTACTAGCGGGGTTCTACAATGAGCAGTTCTTC
NA	NA	TRBV6-1	TRBJ2-1	CASRVDEQFF	TGTGCCAGCAGGGTGGATGAGCAGTTCTTC
NA	NA	TRBV27	TRBJ2-7	CASSHGYEQYF	TGTGCCAGCAGTCACGGGTACGAGCAGTACTTC
NA	NA	TRBV2	TRBJ1-3	CASTVDSYSGNTIYF	TGTGCCAGCACCGTCGACAGCTACTCTGGAAACACCATATATTTT
NA	NA	TRBV30	TRBJ2-7	CAWNVKEGGYEQYF	TGTGCCTGGAACGTGAAGGAGGGGGGGTACGAGCAGTACTTC
NA	NA	TRBV18	TRBJ2-5	CASSPRPRGMETQYF	TGTGCCAGCTCACCAAGGCCTCGAGGGATGGAGACCCAGTACTTC
NA	NA	TRBV5-1	TRBJ2-7	CASSEAANSYEQYF	TGCGCCAGCAGCGAGGCTGCGAACTCCTACGAGCAGTACTTC
NA	TRBD2	TRBV7-9	TRBJ2-5	CASSIGLAGFETQYF	TGTGCCAGCAGCATAGGACTAGCGGGATTTGAGACCCAGTACTTC
NA	TRBD1	TRBV28	TRBJ2-7	CASSPLTGAGEQYF	TGTGCCAGCAGTCCCCTAACAGGGGCTGGCGAGCAGTACTTC